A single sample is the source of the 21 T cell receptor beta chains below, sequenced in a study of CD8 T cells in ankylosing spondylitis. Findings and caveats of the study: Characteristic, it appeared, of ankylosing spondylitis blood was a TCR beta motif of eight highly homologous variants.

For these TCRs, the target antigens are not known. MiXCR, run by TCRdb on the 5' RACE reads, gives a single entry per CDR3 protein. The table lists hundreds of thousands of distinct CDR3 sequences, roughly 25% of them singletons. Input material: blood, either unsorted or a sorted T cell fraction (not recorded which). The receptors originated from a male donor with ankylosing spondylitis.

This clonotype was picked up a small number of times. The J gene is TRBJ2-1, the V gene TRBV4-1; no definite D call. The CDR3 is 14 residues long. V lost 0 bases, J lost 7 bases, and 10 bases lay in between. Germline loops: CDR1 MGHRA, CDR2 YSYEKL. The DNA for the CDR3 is TGCGCCAGCAGCCAAGATGCCGAGCTAAATGAGCAGTTCTTC. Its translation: CASSQDAELNEQFF.

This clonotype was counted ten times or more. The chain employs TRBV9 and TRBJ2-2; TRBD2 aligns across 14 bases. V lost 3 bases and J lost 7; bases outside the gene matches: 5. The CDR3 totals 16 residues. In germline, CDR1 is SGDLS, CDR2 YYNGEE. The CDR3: CASSATSGRAGGELFF. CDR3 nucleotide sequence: TGTGCCAGCAGCGCGACTAGCGGGAGGGCCGGCGGGGAGCTGTTTTTT.

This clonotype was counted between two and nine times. The CDR3 nucleotides read TGCGCCAGCAGCCCGCAGACAGGGGGATTTTACACCGGGGAGCTGTTTTTT. It is translated as CASSPQTGGFYTGELFF. The chain employs TRBV5-1 and TRBJ2-2; TRBD1 matches at 9 bases. Germline trimming cut 4 bases from V and 3 bases from J; bases unmatched to any gene: 10. The CDR3 contains 17 residues. Germline V gene lookup returns CDR1 SGHRS and CDR2 YFSETQ.

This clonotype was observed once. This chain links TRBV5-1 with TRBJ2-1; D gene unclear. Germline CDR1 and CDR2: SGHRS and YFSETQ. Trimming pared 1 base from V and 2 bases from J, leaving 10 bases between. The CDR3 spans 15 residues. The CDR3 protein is CASSLLSVPYNEQFF. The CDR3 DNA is TGCGCCAGCAGCTTGTTGAGCGTTCCCTACAATGAGCAGTTCTTC.

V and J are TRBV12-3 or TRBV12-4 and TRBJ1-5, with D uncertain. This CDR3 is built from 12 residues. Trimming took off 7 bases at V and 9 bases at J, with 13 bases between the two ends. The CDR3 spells CASTQPGGPQHF. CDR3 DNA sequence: TGTGCCAGCACCCAGCCCGGCGGGCCCCAGCATTTT.

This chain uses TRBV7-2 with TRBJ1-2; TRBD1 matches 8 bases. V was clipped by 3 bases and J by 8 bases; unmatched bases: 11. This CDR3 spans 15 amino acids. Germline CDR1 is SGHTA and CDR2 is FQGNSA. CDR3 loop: CASSFWSQGAQGYTF. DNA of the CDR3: TGTGCCAGCAGCTTTTGGAGTCAGGGGGCGCAGGGCTACACCTTC.

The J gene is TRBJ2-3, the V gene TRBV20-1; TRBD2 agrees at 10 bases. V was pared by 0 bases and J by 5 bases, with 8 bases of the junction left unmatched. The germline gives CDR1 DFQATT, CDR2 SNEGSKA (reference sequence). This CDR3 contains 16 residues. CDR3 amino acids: CSAREALAGRRDTQYF. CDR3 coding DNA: TGCAGTGCTAGAGAAGCACTAGCGGGACGCAGAGATACGCAGTATTTT.

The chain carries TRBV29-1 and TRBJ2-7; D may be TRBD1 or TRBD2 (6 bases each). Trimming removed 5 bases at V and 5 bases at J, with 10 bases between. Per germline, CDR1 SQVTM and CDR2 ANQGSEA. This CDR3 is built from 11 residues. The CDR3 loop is CSVLRGDEQYF. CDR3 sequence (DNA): TGCAGCGTTTTAAGGGGGGACGAGCAGTACTTC.

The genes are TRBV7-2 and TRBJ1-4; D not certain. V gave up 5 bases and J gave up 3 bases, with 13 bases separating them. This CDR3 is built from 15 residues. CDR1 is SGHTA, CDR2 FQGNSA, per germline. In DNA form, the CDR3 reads TGTGCCAGCAGCCAAGTGGGCGTATCTAATGAAAAACTGTTTTTT. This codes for CASSQVGVSNEKLFF.

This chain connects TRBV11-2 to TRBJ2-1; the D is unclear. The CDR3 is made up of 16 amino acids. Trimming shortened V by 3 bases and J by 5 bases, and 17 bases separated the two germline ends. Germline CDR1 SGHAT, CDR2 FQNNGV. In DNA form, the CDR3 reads TGTGCCAGCAGCTTCCTGGCCCCCCCGGTGGACAATGAGCAGTTCTTC. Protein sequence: CASSFLAPPVDNEQFF.

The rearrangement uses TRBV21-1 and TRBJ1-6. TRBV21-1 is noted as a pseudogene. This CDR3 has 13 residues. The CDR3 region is CASSRGANSALHF. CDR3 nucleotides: TGTGCCAGCAGCAGAGGGGCCAATTCGGCCCTCCACTTT.

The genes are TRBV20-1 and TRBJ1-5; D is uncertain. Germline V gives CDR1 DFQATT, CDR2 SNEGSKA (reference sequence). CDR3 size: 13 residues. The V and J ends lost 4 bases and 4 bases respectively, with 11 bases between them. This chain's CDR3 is CSAISGKNQPQHF. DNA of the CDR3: TGCAGTGCTATTTCCGGGAAAAATCAGCCCCAGCATTTT.

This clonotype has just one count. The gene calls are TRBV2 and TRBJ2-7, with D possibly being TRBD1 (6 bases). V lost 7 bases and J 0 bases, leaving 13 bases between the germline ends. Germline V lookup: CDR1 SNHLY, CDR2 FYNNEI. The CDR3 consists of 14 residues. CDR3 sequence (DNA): TGTGCCAGCATGGAAACAGGGAGCTCCTACGAGCAGTACGTC. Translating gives CASMETGSSYEQYV.

The CDR3 DNA reads as TGCAGTGCTAGAAAGGCGGGACTAACCTACACAGATACGCAGTATTTT. It is translated as CSARKAGLTYTDTQYF. The rearrangement joins TRBV20-1 to TRBJ2-3; 7 bases fit TRBD2. This CDR3 region has 16 residues. CDR1 and CDR2 from the germline V gene are DFQATT and SNEGSKA (reference sequence). V trimming: 2 bases; J trimming: 2 bases; junction bases outside the gene matches: 10.

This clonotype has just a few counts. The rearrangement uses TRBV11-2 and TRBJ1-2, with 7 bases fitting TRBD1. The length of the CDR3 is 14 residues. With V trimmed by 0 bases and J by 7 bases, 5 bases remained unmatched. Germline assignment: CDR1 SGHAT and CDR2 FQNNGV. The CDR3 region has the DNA TGTGCCAGCAGCTTAGAGACAGGGCGTCTTGGCTACACCTTC. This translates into CASSLETGRLGYTF.

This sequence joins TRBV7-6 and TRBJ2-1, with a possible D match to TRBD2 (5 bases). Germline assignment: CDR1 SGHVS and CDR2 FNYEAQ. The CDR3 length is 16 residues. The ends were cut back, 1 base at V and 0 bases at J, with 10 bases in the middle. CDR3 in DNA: TGTGCCAGCAGCTTAGGGGGAGCCCTCTCCTACAATGAGCAGTTCTTC. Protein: CASSLGGALSYNEQFF.

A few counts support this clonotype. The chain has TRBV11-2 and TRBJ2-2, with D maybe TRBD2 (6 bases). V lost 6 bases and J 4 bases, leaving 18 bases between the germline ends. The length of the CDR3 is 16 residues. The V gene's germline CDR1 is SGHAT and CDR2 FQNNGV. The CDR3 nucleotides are TGTGCCAGCAGGCCCTTCACGGGAGCGGTCACCGGGGAGCTGTTTTTT. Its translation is CASRPFTGAVTGELFF.

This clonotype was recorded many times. CDR3 sequence (DNA): TGTGCCAGCAGTTACCTCGGGGAAGCTGAAGCTTTCTTT. Protein sequence: CASSYLGEAEAFF. This chain connects TRBV6-5 to TRBJ1-1; unclear D gene. The CDR3 length is 13 residues. Germline V gene data show CDR1 as MNHEY and CDR2 as SVGAGI. V lost 2 bases to trimming and J lost 6 bases, with 10 bases between them.

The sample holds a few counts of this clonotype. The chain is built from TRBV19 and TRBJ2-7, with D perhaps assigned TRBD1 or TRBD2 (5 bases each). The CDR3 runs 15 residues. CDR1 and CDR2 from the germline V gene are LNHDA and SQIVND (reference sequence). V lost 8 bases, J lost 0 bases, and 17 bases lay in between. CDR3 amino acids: CASSQGTGSSYEQYV. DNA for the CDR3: TGTGCCAGTTCGCAGGGAACGGGGAGCTCCTACGAGCAGTACGTC.

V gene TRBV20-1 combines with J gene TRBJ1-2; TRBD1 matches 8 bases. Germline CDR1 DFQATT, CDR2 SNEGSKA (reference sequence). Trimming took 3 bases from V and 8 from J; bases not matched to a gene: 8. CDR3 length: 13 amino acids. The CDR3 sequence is CSASGSGGEGYTF. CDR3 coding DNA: TGCAGTGCTAGTGGTTCAGGGGGCGAGGGCTACACCTTC.

In nucleotides, the CDR3 is TGCAGCGTTGAAATCCTGGCTAACAATGAGCAGTTCTTC. This encodes CSVEILANNEQFF. The V call is TRBV29-1, the J call TRBJ2-1; D is unresolved. V lost 2 bases to trimming and J lost 5 bases, with 10 bases between them. Germline CDR1 SQVTM, CDR2 ANQGSEA. The CDR3 extends over 13 amino acids.